Following are 5 T cell receptor beta chains from one sample sequenced in a study of cytomegalovirus exposure and HLA in healthy donors. The PCR made use of 60 Vbeta and 13 Jbeta primers. Using immunoSEQ multiplex PCR, the repertoire was profiled, and TCRdb retains in-frame clones only, with some absent. The table includes over 90,000 clones, about 70% detected once. The specimen sequenced was PBMCs. The receptors were gathered from a woman in her seventies in good health and CMV-seropositive.

V and J are TRBV30 and TRBJ2-1, with D perhaps matching TRBD2 (5 bases). CDR1 and CDR2 from the germline V gene are GTSNPN and SVGIG (reference sequence). V lost 1 base to trimming and J lost 5 bases, with 9 bases between them. The CDR3 consists of 13 residues. CDR3 in amino acids: CAWSDWRDNEQFF. The CDR3 region has the DNA TGTGCCTGGAGTGATTGGCGGGACAATGAGCAGTTCTTC.

This clone was recorded a few times. The gene calls are TRBV7-9 and TRBJ2-5; a possible D gene is TRBD1 (7 bases). V dropped 5 bases and J dropped 2 bases, with 12 bases sitting between them. The V gene's germline CDR1 is SEHNR and CDR2 FQNEAQ (reference sequence). The CDR3 spans 14 residues. CDR3: CASSPEGAQETQYF. CDR3 coding DNA: TGTGCCAGCAGCCCGGAGGGGGCTCAAGAGACCCAGTACTTC.

This clone was seen once. This chain joins TRBV11-2 and TRBJ2-7; 7 positions agree with TRBD1. The CDR3 is 14 amino acids. CDR1 and CDR2 (germline): SGHAT, FQNNGV. The V gene end was trimmed by 3 bases and the J gene end by 5 bases; junction bases not matched to a gene: 7. The DNA for the CDR3 is TGTGCCAGCAGCTTCCGGGACAGTAGAAACGAGCAGTACTTC. Translating it yields CASSFRDSRNEQYF.

J is TRBJ2-5 and V is TRBV6-6, with a weak D call TRBD1 (6 bases). The V end lost 3 bases, the J end lost 5 bases, and 19 bases lay between the germline ends. This CDR3 contains 16 residues. Germline CDR1 is MNHNY and CDR2 is SVGAGI (reference sequence). Written as DNA, the CDR3 is TGTGCCAGCAGTTATCCCCCTCGGACAGAGCGGGAGACCCAGTACTTC. Translated: CASSYPPRTERETQYF.

The chain is built from TRBV9 and TRBJ1-2, with D perhaps matching TRBD1 (5 bases). Germline CDR1 reads SGDLS; CDR2 reads YYNGEE. The CDR3 runs 14 residues. The V and J ends lost 4 bases and 3 bases respectively, with 13 bases between them. The CDR3 DNA sequence: TGTGCCAGCAGCCCCGGGACTGGACACTATGGCTACACCTTC. As protein: CASSPGTGHYGYTF.